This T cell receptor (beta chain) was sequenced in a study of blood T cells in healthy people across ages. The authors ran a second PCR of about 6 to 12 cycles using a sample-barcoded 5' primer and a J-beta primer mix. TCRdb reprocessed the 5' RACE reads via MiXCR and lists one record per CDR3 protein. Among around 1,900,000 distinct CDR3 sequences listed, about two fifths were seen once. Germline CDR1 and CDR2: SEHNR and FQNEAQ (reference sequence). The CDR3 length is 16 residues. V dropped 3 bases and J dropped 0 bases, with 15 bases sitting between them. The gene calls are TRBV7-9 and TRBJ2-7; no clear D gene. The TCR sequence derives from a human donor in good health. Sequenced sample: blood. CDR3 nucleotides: TGTGCCAGCAGCTTTAGGTGGGCAGAGCGCTCCTACGAGCAGTACTTC. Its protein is CASSFRWAERSYEQYF.